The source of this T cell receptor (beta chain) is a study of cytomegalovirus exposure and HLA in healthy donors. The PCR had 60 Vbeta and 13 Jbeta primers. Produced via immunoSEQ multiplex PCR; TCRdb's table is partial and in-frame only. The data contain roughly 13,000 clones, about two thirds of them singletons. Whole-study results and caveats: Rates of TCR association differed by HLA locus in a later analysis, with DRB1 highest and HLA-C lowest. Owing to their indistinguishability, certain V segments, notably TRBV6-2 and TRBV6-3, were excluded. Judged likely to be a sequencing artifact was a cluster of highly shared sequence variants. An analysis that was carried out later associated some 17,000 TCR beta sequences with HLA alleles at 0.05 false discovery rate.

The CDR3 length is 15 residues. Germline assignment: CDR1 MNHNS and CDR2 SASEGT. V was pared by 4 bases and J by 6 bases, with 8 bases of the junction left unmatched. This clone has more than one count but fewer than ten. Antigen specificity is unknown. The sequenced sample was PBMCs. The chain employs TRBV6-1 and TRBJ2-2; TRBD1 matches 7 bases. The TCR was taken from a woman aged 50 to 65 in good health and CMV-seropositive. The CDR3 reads CASSVSQGESGELFF. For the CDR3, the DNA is TGTGCCAGCAGTGTATCCCAGGGGGAGTCCGGGGAGCTGTTTTTT.